This is a list of T cell receptor beta chains from one sample in a study of radiotherapy plus CTLA-4 blockade in lung cancer. Some clones are missing from TCRdb's copy, which holds only in-frame ones; the method was immunoSEQ multiplex PCR. The sample holds 30,000 to 45,000 clones, approximately 77% seen once. This specimen was peripheral blood, taken from a patient treated with radiotherapy plus ipilimumab. The receptors stem from a human donor with non-small cell lung cancer who had stable disease on radiotherapy plus ipilimumab. CDR3s include the opening cysteine and the closing phenylalanine or tryptophan. D genes are given only for firm matches. The listing skips clone size in some rows; elsewhere it reads once, few, many or a size class.

j_gene | v_gene | d_gene | abundance | CDR3nt | CDR3aa
TRBJ2-1 | TRBV6-4 | - | - | TGTGCCAGCAGTGACTCGTCCGGGTCGGAGAGTGAGCAGTTCTTC | CASSDSSGSESEQFF
TRBJ2-2 | TRBV12-5 | TRBD2 | - | TGTGCTAGTGGTTTGGTAGATGTCTTTGCGGGGGACACCGGGGAGCTGTTTTTT | CASGLVDVFAGDTGELFF
TRBJ2-7 | TRBV13 | TRBD2 | many | TGTGCCAGCAGCACCGGGGGGGCACGGGAGCAGTACTTC | CASSTGGAREQYF
TRBJ2-1 | TRBV11-2 | TRBD1 | - | TGTGCCAGCAGCTCCTGGCCCGGGACAGGGTACAATGAGCAGTTCTTC | CASSSWPGTGYNEQFF
TRBJ2-1 | TRBV5-8 | TRBD1 | - | TGTGCCAGCAGCTTTCCGGGACAGGGCCTAGGGGAGCAGTTCTTC | CASSFPGQGLGEQFF
TRBJ2-7 | TRBV19 | - | - | TGTGCCAGTAGTATCGGTTCCTACGAGCAGTACTTC | CASSIGSYEQYF
TRBJ1-4 | TRBV29-1 | - | few | TGCAGCGTTGAAGATTGGCAGGGCGGTGAAAAACTGTTTTTT | CSVEDWQGGEKLFF
TRBJ2-7 | TRBV10-1 | TRBD1 | - | TGCGCCAGCAGCCGGGACAGGGGGATTCCCTACGAGCAGTACTTC | CASSRDRGIPYEQYF
TRBJ2-7 | TRBV7-9 | - | - | TGTGCCAGCAGCTTCCTGGGGGGTTCCTACGAGCAGTACTTC | CASSFLGGSYEQYF
TRBJ2-7 | TRBV7-2 | - | - | TGTGCCAGCAGCCGGCAGGGTCAGTCGTACGAGCAGTACTTC | CASSRQGQSYEQYF
TRBJ2-7 | TRBV21-1 | - | - | TGTGCCAGCAGCAAAGGGGGACAGTTTACCTACGAGCAGTACTTC | CASSKGGQFTYEQYF
TRBJ1-5 | TRBV6-5 | - | - | TGTGCCAGCAGTTACTCTCGTAGCAATCAGCCCCAGCATTTT | CASSYSRSNQPQHF
TRBJ2-1 | TRBV5-1 | TRBD2 | - | TGCGCCAGCAGCTCCGGGACTAGCAGTGAGCAGTTCTTC | CASSSGTSSEQFF
TRBJ1-2 | TRBV4-2 | - | - | TGTGCCAGCAGCCAAGAGGCGGTCAGCTATGGCTACACCTTC | CASSQEAVSYGYTF
TRBJ2-7 | TRBV6-6 | TRBD2 | - | TGTGCCAGTCAAAGGGGAGGGTACTACGAGCAGTACTTC | CASQRGGYYEQYF
TRBJ2-5 | TRBV5-1 | - | - | TGCGCCAGCAGCTCGCAAGAGACCCAGTACTTC | CASSSQETQYF
TRBJ2-3 | TRBV5-1 | - | few | TGCGCCAGCAGCTTGGGATCAGCGAGCACAGATACGCAGTATTTT | CASSLGSASTDTQYF
TRBJ1-6 | TRBV18 | - | - | TGTGCCAGCTCACCTCTACGGCAGGGCCGACCCTTTAATAATTCACCCCTCCACTTT | CASSPLRQGRPFNNSPLHF
TRBJ2-7 | TRBV29-1 | - | - | TGCAGCGCAAGCCAGGGAGGCGAGCAGTACTTC | CSASQGGEQYF
TRBJ1-5 | TRBV6-6 | - | - | TGTGCCAGCAGTAACCGACAGCAGCCCCAGCATTTT | CASSNRQQPQHF
TRBJ2-1 | TRBV27 | TRBD1 | - | TGTGCCAGCAGAAAGACAGGGAGCACCTACAATGAGCAGTTCTTC | CASRKTGSTYNEQFF
TRBJ1-4 | TRBV2 | - | - | TGTGCCAGCAGTGACTCAGGACTCCCTGGGGAAAAACTGTTTTTT | CASSDSGLPGEKLFF
TRBJ1-1 | TRBV12-1 | - | - | TGTGCCAGCAGCTTTTTGTCGCCGGACACTGAAGCTTTCTTT | CASSFLSPDTEAFF
TRBJ2-7 | TRBV29-1 | - | - | TGCAGCGTTGGGTACGGATCAGGCAGTATCTACGAGCAGTACTTC | CSVGYGSGSIYEQYF
TRBJ1-6 | TRBV7-9 | - | - | TGTGCCAGCAGCTTGGGACTCAATAATTCACCCCTCCACTTT | CASSLGLNNSPLHF
TRBJ2-7 | TRBV12-5 | - | - | TGTGCTAGTGCCCTACCCCTCTCGACAGTATACTCCTACGAGCAGTACTTC | CASALPLSTVYSYEQYF
TRBJ1-5 | TRBV28 | - | once | TGTGCCAGCAGTTTTTCAGGGGCTAGCAATCAGCCCCAGCATTTT | CASSFSGASNQPQHF
TRBJ1-2 | TRBV15 | - | - | TGTGCCACCAGCAGAGATCTCAGATCCAGAACTAGGCTGGACTATGGCTACACCTTC | CATSRDLRSRTRLDYGYTF
TRBJ2-3 | TRBV6-6 | - | many | TGTGCCAGCAGTTCCGACGCCCAACTACCGCAGTATTTT | CASSSDAQLPQYF